One and the same sample provided the 12 T cell receptor beta chains below, sequenced in a study of T cells in Graves' hyperthyroidism and ophthalmopathy. RNA transcripts were the template for amplifying TCR beta CDR3 regions. The primer set for the first-round RT-PCR of the TCR CDR3 was HTBI. MiXCR, applied by TCRdb to the multiplex PCR reads, yields one record per CDR3 protein. Of 560,000 or so distinct CDR3 sequences listed, 35% to 55% are singletons. The material sequenced was peripheral blood or thyroid tissue (not recorded which). These receptors all stem from a woman aged 18-29 years with Graves' hyperthyroidism.

This chain links TRBV7-9 with TRBJ2-7; 10 bases fit TRBD1. This CDR3 has 15 amino acids. The V segment lost 5 bases and the J segment 3 bases; nucleotides outside the gene matches: 7. In germline, CDR1 is SEHNR, CDR2 FQNEAQ (reference sequence). The CDR3 nucleotides read TGTGCCAGCAGCGCCCGGGACAGGGGATACTACGAGCAGTACTTC. It codes for CASSARDRGYYEQYF.

The chain is built from TRBV29-1 and TRBJ1-2; D perhaps matches TRBD1 (5 bases). This CDR3 has 13 amino acids. Trimming shortened V by 8 bases and J by 4 bases, and 17 bases separated the two germline ends. Per the germline V gene, CDR1 is SQVTM and CDR2 is ANQGSEA. The CDR3: CSRKTAPGYGYTF. The DNA of the CDR3 is TGCAGCCGCAAGACAGCTCCGGGCTATGGCTACACCTTC.

As concerns this clonotype: One end of the junction varies from germline; a read error may be responsible. This chain links TRBV7-7 with TRBJ2-7, with D unclear. The V gene's germline CDR1 is SSHAT and CDR2 FNYEAQ (reference sequence). This CDR3 spans 15 amino acids. CDR3 sequence reads: CASSFGDVGPYELYF. In DNA, the CDR3 is TGTGCCAGCAGCTTCGGCGACGTAGGACCCTACGAGCTGTACTTC.

The table lists this clonotype with a few counts. The gene calls are TRBV7-9 and TRBJ2-7; D uncertain. The V gene lost 9 bases and the J gene lost 7 bases, with 16 bases spanning the gap. The germline CDR1 and CDR2 sequences are SEHNR and FQNEAQ (reference sequence). The CDR3 is 12 residues long. The CDR3 protein is CASSKDAWEQYF. The CDR3 DNA is TGTGCCAGTAGCAAGGATGCCTGGGAGCAGTACTTC. Complete variable domain (other parts from reference TRBV7-9 and TRBJ2-7): DTGVSQNPRHKITKRGQNVTFRCDPISEHNRLYWYRQTLGQGPEFLTYFQNEAQLEKSRLLSDRFSAERPKGSFSTLEIQRTEQGDSAMYLCASSKDAWEQYFGPGTRLTVT.

This clonotype was detected a few times. This sequence joins TRBV9 and TRBJ1-4; a weak D match, TRBD1 (5 bases). CDR3 length: 13 residues. With 7 bases removed from V and 5 bases from J, the gap between germline ends came to 12 bases. Germline CDR1 SGDLS, CDR2 YYNGEE. For the CDR3, the DNA is TGTGCCAGCGCCGGACAACCCAATGAAAAACTGTTTTTT. Residues: CASAGQPNEKLFF.

Ten or more counts support this clonotype. The chain combines TRBV5-1 with TRBJ2-2; D is uncertain. The CDR3 is 12 residues long. In germline, CDR1 is SGHRS, CDR2 YFSETQ. Deletions cut 3 bases from V and 7 bases from J, with 7 bases between. CDR3 loop: CASSSQGGELFF. In nucleotides, the CDR3 is TGCGCCAGCAGCTCGCAAGGCGGGGAGCTGTTTTTT.

This clonotype has at least ten counts. V and J are TRBV7-2 and TRBJ1-5; tentative D call: TRBD1 (5 bases). Trimming left V 9 bases short and J 4 bases short, with 19 bases between. From germline, CDR1 is SGHTA and CDR2 FQGNSA. CDR3 length: 15 amino acids. The CDR3: CASRKGRQTNQPQHF. In DNA form, the CDR3 reads TGTGCCAGTCGCAAAGGACGACAGACTAATCAGCCCCAGCATTTT.

V gene TRBV20-1 combines with J gene TRBJ1-3; TRBD1 matches 7 bases. CDR1 is DFQATT and CDR2 is SNEGSKA in the germline V gene (reference sequence). Trimming cost V 0 bases and J 1 base; bases outside gene matches: 3. The CDR3 consists of 15 residues. The CDR3, as DNA: TGCAGTGCTAGAGACTCGACAGGGTCTGGAAACACCATATATTTT. Protein product: CSARDSTGSGNTIYF.

Many counts were recorded for this clonotype. The chain uses TRBV19 and TRBJ1-5; perhaps TRBD1 as D (6 bases). The CDR3 loop spans 15 amino acids. CDR1 and CDR2 from the germline V gene are LNHDA and SQIVND (reference sequence). With 4 bases removed from V and 1 base from J, the gap between germline ends came to 11 bases. The CDR3, as DNA: TGTGCCAGTAGTAATCCGGGGGCCAGCAATCAGCCCCAGCATTTT. Amino acid sequence: CASSNPGASNQPQHF.

With regard to this clonotype: This clone may be a read error of a much larger clone one base away. The V call is TRBV5-6, the J call TRBJ1-6; D gene uncertain. This CDR3 comprises 12 residues. The germline V gene has CDR1 SGHDT and CDR2 YYEEEE. CDR3 coding DNA: TGTGCCAGCAGAATGAATAATTCACCCCTCCCCTTT. Translation gives CASRMNNSPLPF.

The V call is TRBV5-1, the J call TRBJ2-5; 8 nucleotides agree with TRBD1. The V segment lost 4 bases and the J segment 0 bases; nucleotides outside the gene matches: 5. Germline lookup yields CDR1 SGHRS and CDR2 YFSETQ. This CDR3 is 15 amino acids long. This chain's CDR3 is CASSAGTGNQETQYF. CDR3 in DNA: TGCGCCAGCAGCGCCGGGACAGGCAACCAAGAGACCCAGTACTTC. Full variable domain (outside the CDR3, taken from reference TRBV5-1 and TRBJ2-5): KAGVTQTPRYLIKTRGQQVTLSCSPISGHRSVSWYQQTPGQGLQFLFEYFSETQRNKGNFPGRFSGRQFSNSRSEMNVSTLELGDSALYLCASSAGTGNQETQYFGPGTRLLVL.

V is TRBV29-1 and J is TRBJ2-2; a possible D gene is TRBD1 (6 bases). V lost 6 bases, J lost 11 bases, and 19 bases lay in between. This CDR3 spans 13 amino acids. The V gene's germline CDR1 is SQVTM and CDR2 ANQGSEA. Here the CDR3 reads CSVEDGTRYELFF. The CDR3 nucleotides are TGCAGCGTGGAGGACGGGACACGGTACGAGCTGTTTTTT.